The subject of this entry is one T cell receptor (beta chain). This sample is drawn from a study of CD8 T cell repertoires and HIV-1 epitope variants. Across the study: Twenty-five autologous and known Gag and Nef epitope variant peptides each stimulated T cells separately. Controls were a CMV, EBV and flu peptide pool, Ebola AY9 negative control, and no-peptide well. Tested: three Gag epitope families, Nef HW9 and YT9. An uncultured baseline aliquot held 1M T cells.

Germline V gene lookup returns CDR1 SGHDT and CDR2 YYEEEE. Trimming at V came to 0 bases and at J to 5 bases, leaving 8 bases not matched to a gene. The CDR3 runs to 16 residues. Assay used: immunoSEQ multiplex PCR; TCRdb lists only in-frame clones, some missing. The sample has about 95,000 clones; around 75% are singletons. The source is a male donor with HIV. The V gene is TRBV5-6, the J gene TRBJ1-2; TRBD1 aligns across 9 bases. Material: uncultured baseline CD8+ T cells from peripheral blood mononuclear cells (PBMCs). The CDR3 reads CASSLVAGTGRYGYTF. In nucleotides, the CDR3 is TGTGCCAGCAGCTTGGTAGCCGGGACAGGGAGGTATGGCTACACCTTC.